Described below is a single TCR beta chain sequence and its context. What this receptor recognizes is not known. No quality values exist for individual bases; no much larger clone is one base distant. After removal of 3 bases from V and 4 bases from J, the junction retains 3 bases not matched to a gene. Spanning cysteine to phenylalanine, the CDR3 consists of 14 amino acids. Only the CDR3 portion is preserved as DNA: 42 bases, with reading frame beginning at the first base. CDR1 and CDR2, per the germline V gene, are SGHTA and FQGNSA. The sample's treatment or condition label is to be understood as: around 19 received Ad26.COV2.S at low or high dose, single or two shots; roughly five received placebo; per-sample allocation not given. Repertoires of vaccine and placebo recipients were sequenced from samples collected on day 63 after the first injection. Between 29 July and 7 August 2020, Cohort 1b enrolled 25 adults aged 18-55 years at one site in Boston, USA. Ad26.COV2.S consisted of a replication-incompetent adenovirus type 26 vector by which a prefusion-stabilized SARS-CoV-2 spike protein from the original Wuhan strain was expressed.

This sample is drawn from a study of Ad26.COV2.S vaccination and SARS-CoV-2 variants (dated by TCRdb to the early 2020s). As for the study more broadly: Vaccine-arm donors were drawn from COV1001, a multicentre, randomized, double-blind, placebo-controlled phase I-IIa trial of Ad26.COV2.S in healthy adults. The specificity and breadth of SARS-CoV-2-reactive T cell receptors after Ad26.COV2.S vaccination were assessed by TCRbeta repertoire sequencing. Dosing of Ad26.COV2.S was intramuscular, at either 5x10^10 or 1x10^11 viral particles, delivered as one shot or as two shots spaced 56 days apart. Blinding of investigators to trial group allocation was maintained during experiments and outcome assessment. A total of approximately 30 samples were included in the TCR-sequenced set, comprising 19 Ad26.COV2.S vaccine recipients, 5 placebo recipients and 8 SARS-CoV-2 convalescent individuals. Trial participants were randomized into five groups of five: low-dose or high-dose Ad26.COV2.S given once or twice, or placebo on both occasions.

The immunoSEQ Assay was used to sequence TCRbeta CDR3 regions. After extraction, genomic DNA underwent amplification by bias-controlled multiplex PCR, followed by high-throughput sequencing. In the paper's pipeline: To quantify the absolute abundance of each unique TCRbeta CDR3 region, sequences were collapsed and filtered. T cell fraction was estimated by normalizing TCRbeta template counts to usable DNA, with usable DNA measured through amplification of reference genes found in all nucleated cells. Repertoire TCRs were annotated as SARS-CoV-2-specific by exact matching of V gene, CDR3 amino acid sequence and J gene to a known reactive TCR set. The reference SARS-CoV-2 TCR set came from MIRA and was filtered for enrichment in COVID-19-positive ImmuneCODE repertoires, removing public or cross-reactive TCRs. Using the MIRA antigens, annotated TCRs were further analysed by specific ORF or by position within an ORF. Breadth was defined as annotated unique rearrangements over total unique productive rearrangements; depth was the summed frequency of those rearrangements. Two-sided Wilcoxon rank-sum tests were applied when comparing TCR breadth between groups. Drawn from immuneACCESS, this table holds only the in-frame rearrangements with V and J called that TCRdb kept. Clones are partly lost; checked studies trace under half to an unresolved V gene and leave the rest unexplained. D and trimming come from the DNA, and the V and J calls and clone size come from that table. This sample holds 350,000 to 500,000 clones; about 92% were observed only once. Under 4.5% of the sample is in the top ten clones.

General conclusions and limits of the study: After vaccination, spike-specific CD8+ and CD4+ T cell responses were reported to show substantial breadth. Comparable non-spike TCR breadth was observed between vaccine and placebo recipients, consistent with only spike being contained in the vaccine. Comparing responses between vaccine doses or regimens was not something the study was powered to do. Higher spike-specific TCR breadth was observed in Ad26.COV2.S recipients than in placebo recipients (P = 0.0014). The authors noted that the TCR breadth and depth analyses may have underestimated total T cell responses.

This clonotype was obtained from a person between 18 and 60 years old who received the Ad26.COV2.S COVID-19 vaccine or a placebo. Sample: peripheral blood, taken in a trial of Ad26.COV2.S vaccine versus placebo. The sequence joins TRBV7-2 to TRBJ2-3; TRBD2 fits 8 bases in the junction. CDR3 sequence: CASSLGLDPDTQYF. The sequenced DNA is TGTGCCAGCAGCTTGGGACTAGATCCAGATACGCAGTATTTT. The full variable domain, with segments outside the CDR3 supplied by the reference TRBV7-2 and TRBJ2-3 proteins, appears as GAGVSQSPSNKVTEKGKDVELRCDPISGHTALYWYRQSLGQGLEFLIYFQGNSAPDKSGLPSDRFSAERTGGSVSTLTIQRTQQEDSAVYLCASSLGLDPDTQYFGPGTRLTVL.